Sequencing of this T cell receptor beta chain was carried out in a study of Ad26.COV2.S vaccination and SARS-CoV-2 variants. Stated treatment: some 20 received Ad26.COV2.S at low or high dose, single or two shots; about 5 received placebo; per-sample allocation not given. Day 63 following the first vaccine or placebo injection was when the samples were taken. The table came from immunoSEQ multiplex PCR; TCRdb's copy has only in-frame clones and leaves some out. The table shows about 350,000 clones, with around 84% occurring only once. Trimming shortened V by 2 bases and J by 0 bases, and 6 bases separated the two germline ends. Germline V gene lookup returns CDR1 GTSNPN and CDR2 SVGIG (reference sequence). The CDR3 has 13 amino acids. As concerns this clone: Its matching antigen is unknown.

Whole-study findings and limits: Vaccine recipients and placebo recipients showed similar non-spike TCR breadth.

The chain carries TRBV30 and TRBJ2-3, with no clear D. Sample: peripheral blood, taken in a trial of Ad26.COV2.S vaccine versus placebo. The sequence came from a person between 18 and 65 years old who received the Ad26.COV2.S COVID-19 vaccine or a placebo. For the CDR3, the DNA is TGTGCCTGGAGTAGCCACAGCACAGATACGCAGTATTTT. It codes for CAWSSHSTDTQYF.